One sample yielded the 27 T cell receptor beta chains listed below, sequenced in a study of blood T cell repertoires in COVID-19. Sequenced by immunoSEQ multiplex PCR; TCRdb stores in-frame clones only, minus some. The repertoire includes around 80,000 clones, about four fifths of them detected once, and roughly 9% sits in the top ten. The sequencing input was peripheral blood. The source of these receptors is a human donor in a cohort sampled during active COVID-19.

V usage is TRBV2 and J usage is TRBJ2-3; 8 bases match TRBD1. Germline V gene data show CDR1 as SNHLY and CDR2 as FYNNEI. J lost 4 bases, V lost 10 bases, and 10 bases had no gene match. The CDR3 totals 14 residues. The CDR3 sequence: CATAPGQVADTQYF. The CDR3 region has the DNA TGTGCCACCGCACCGGGACAGGTAGCAGATACGCAGTATTTT.

The V gene is TRBV9, the J gene TRBJ1-1; possible D gene TRBD1, 6 bases. The CDR3 loop spans 15 amino acids. Germline V lookup: CDR1 SGDLS, CDR2 YYNGEE. V was pared by 4 bases and J by 1 base, with 14 bases between. CDR3 in DNA: TGTGCCAGCAGCCTACAAGTAGGGGGGAACACTGAAGCTTTCTTT. Encoded protein: CASSLQVGGNTEAFF.

The chain combines TRBV2 with TRBJ1-2, with TRBD1 matching 9 bases. The CDR3 sequence is 15 residues long. Trimming at V came to 7 bases and at J to 2 bases, leaving 8 bases not matched to a gene. In germline, CDR1 is SNHLY, CDR2 FYNNEI. CDR3 region: CASTEGQGANYGYTF. CDR3 nucleotide sequence: TGTGCCAGCACCGAGGGACAGGGTGCCAACTATGGCTACACCTTC.

This chain uses TRBV19 with TRBJ1-5, with 10 bases that match TRBD1. Trimming removed 7 bases from V and 3 bases from J; junction bases left unmatched: 6. CDR1 LNHDA and CDR2 SQIVND come from the germline V gene (reference sequence). The CDR3 is made up of 15 amino acids. The CDR3 protein is CASTSGQGDNQPQHF. The CDR3 region has the DNA TGTGCCAGTACCTCAGGACAGGGGGACAATCAGCCCCAGCATTTT.

The rearrangement links TRBV3-1 (or the pseudogene TRBV3-2) to TRBJ1-1, with a tentative D call TRBD1 (6 bases). The CDR3 totals 15 residues. Germline V gene sequence: CDR1 LGHDT, CDR2 YNNKEL (reference sequence). The germline V and J ends were trimmed by 5 bases and 2 bases, with 15 bases remaining between them. The CDR3 DNA follows: TGTGCCAGCAGCGGGCACAGGGATTTTAACACTGAAGCTTTCTTT. Translated: CASSGHRDFNTEAFF.

V usage is TRBV2 and J usage is TRBJ1-1; no clear D. CDR3 length: 15 amino acids. Germline V lookup: CDR1 SNHLY, CDR2 FYNNEI. Trimming stripped 5 bases from V and 6 bases from J, with 19 bases between. The CDR3 DNA reads TGTGCCAGCAGTAAATTGTCGCCTCTCGGGTCTGAAGCTTTCTTT. This translates into CASSKLSPLGSEAFF.

The chain couples TRBV2 to TRBJ2-4; TRBD2 aligns across 12 bases. Germline CDR1 is SNHLY and CDR2 is FYNNEI. V was pared by 3 bases and J by 1 base, with 10 bases of the junction left unmatched. CDR3 length: 19 amino acids. The CDR3 sequence is CASSERLAGGHTAKNIQYF. In nucleotides, the CDR3 is TGTGCCAGCAGTGAGAGGCTAGCGGGAGGGCATACGGCCAAAAACATTCAGTACTTC.

The chain joins TRBV27 to TRBJ1-2, with D unresolved. This CDR3 contains 14 residues. V lost 0 bases, J lost 5 bases, and 10 bases lay in between. Looked up from germline, CDR1 is MNHEY and CDR2 is SMNVEV (reference sequence). The CDR3 region is CASSLSSGRYGYTF. The CDR3 region has the DNA TGTGCCAGCAGTTTATCTTCTGGGAGATATGGCTACACCTTC.

This chain connects TRBV6-5 to TRBJ2-5; D uncertain. V was cut by 11 bases and J by 0 bases, with 10 bases left in between. Looked up from germline, CDR1 is MNHEY and CDR2 is SVGAGI. This CDR3 is 12 amino acids long. CDR3 sequence: CACVGHQETQYF. CDR3 coding DNA: TGTGCCTGCGTTGGGCACCAAGAGACCCAGTACTTC.

The chain uses TRBV2 and TRBJ2-3; 8 nucleotides agree with TRBD1. The J segment lost 4 bases and the V segment lost 3 bases, leaving 6 bases of the junction unmatched. The CDR3 covers 15 residues. Germline-derived CDR1 and CDR2 are SNHLY and FYNNEI. CDR3 sequence (DNA): TGTGCCAGCAGTGACCAGGGGGCTCGGTCAGATACGCAGTATTTT. It translates to CASSDQGARSDTQYF.

Note on this clone: At the DNA level, this CDR3 is encoded by other sequences in the same sample as well. The CDR3 DNA reads TGTGCCAGCAGCCCGGGACAGGGCCCCGAGCAGTACTTC. It specifies CASSPGQGPEQYF. V and J are TRBV3-1 (or the pseudogene TRBV3-2) and TRBJ2-7, with 9 bases identical to TRBD1. With V trimmed by 4 bases and J by 6 bases, 4 bases remained unmatched. Per the germline V gene, CDR1 is LGHDT and CDR2 is YNNKEL (reference sequence). CDR3 length: 13 amino acids.

The chain joins TRBV10-1 to TRBJ2-3; 7 bases line up with TRBD1. Germline values: CDR1 WNHNN, CDR2 SYGVQD (reference sequence). The CDR3 has 15 residues. V dropped 5 bases and J dropped 3; count of bases not matched to a gene: 8. The CDR3, as DNA: TGCGCCAGCAGTACCGCACAGGGGACGACAGATACGCAGTATTTT. This gives the protein CASSTAQGTTDTQYF.

This clone was counted a single time. V and J are TRBV6-5 and TRBJ1-3; possibly TRBD1 for D (6 bases). The V end lost 0 bases, the J end lost 4 bases, and 13 bases lay between the germline ends. This CDR3 is 16 amino acids long. Germline lookup yields CDR1 MNHEY and CDR2 SVGAGI. The CDR3 loop reads CASSYSRGSAGNTIYF. CDR3 nucleotides: TGTGCCAGCAGTTACTCGAGGGGGTCGGCGGGAAACACCATATATTTT.

The chain recombines TRBV28 with TRBJ1-5; a weak D match, TRBD1 (6 bases). Germline V lookup: CDR1 MDHEN, CDR2 SYDVKM. CDR3 length: 13 residues. Trimming took 5 bases from V and 4 from J, leaving 9 bases between them. The CDR3 loop reads CASSRQGNQPQHF. CDR3 nucleotides: TGTGCCAGCAGTAGGCAGGGGAATCAGCCCCAGCATTTT.

The gene calls are TRBV9 and TRBJ2-7; tentatively, D is TRBD2 (5 bases). The V end was cut by 4 bases, the J end by 1 base, with 12 bases between. This CDR3 has 14 residues. Germline V lookup: CDR1 SGDLS, CDR2 YYNGEE. The CDR3 reads CASSQFGGSYEQYF. In DNA form, the CDR3 reads TGTGCCAGCAGCCAGTTCGGCGGGTCCTACGAGCAGTACTTC.

This clone showed up just a few times. The chain recombines TRBV5-4 with TRBJ1-3; 7 bases match TRBD1. V trimming: 7 bases; J trimming: 3 bases; junction bases outside the gene matches: 7. CDR3 length: 14 amino acids. Germline V gene lookup returns CDR1 SGHNT and CDR2 YYREEE (reference sequence). CDR3 coding DNA: TGTGCCAGCCGGCAGGGGGTGGATGGAAACACCATATATTTT. Its protein product is CASRQGVDGNTIYF.

The genes are TRBV4-2 and TRBJ2-5; 7 nucleotides align to TRBD1. The germline gives CDR1 LGHNA, CDR2 YNFKEQ. Trimming removed 4 bases from V and 1 base from J; junction bases left unmatched: 6. CDR3 size: 15 residues. This chain's CDR3 is CASSRTQGSQETQYF. DNA of the CDR3: TGTGCCAGCAGCCGAACACAGGGGAGCCAAGAGACCCAGTACTTC.

The chain recombines TRBV19 with TRBJ1-5, with 9 bases lining up with TRBD1. Germline CDR1 reads LNHDA; CDR2 reads SQIVND (reference sequence). V was clipped by 5 bases and J by 6 bases; unmatched bases: 8. The CDR3 is 15 residues long. CDR3 protein: CASSPTDRGGQPQHF. DNA for the CDR3: TGTGCCAGTAGTCCCACGGACAGGGGAGGTCAGCCCCAGCATTTT. Combining the CDR3 with reference TRBV19 and TRBJ1-5 gives the whole variable domain DGGITQSPKYLFRKEGQNVTLSCEQNLNHDAMYWYRQDPGQGLRLIYYSQIVNDFQKGDIAEGYSVSREKKESFPLTVTSAQKNPTAFYLCASSPTDRGGQPQHFGDGTRLSIL.

The chain employs TRBV28 and TRBJ1-5, with D possibly being TRBD1 (6 bases). This CDR3 region has 14 residues. Per germline, CDR1 MDHEN and CDR2 SYDVKM. The V end lost 3 bases, the J end lost 6 bases, and 12 bases lay between the germline ends. The CDR3: CASSLGGPGQPQHF. CDR3 sequence (DNA): TGTGCCAGCAGTTTGGGGGGGCCAGGTCAGCCCCAGCATTTT.

The chain recombines TRBV19 with TRBJ1-5; D perhaps matches TRBD1 (5 bases). The germline V gene has CDR1 LNHDA and CDR2 SQIVND (reference sequence). There are 15 residues in the CDR3. Trimming stripped 6 bases from V and 3 bases from J, with 15 bases between. CDR3 coding DNA: TGTGCCAGTAGCTCCCTCATGACAGACAATCAGCCCCAGCATTTT. This translates into CASSSLMTDNQPQHF.

This clone was seen once. The DNA is omitted, as the CDR3 cannot be located on it reliably, and the CDR3 follows TCRdb's listing. The V call is TRBV7-5, the J call TRBJ2-3; the table assigns TRBD2, which was not confirmed against the DNA. TRBV7-5 is reported as a pseudogene. The CDR3 sequence runs 15 residues, both termini included. Here the CDR3 reads CVRTGWAGGIDTQYF.

The rearrangement uses TRBV28 and TRBJ2-2; possibly TRBD2 for D (7 bases). The V gene lost 1 base and the J gene lost 7 bases, with 13 bases spanning the gap. The CDR3 sequence is 15 residues long. Germline assignment: CDR1 MDHEN and CDR2 SYDVKM. This chain's CDR3 is CASSLSPGEGGELFF. DNA for the CDR3: TGTGCCAGCAGTTTATCGCCAGGGGAGGGCGGGGAGCTGTTTTTT.

The rearrangement joins TRBV2 to TRBJ1-2; a possible D gene is TRBD1 (5 bases). The germline CDR1 and CDR2 sequences are SNHLY and FYNNEI. Trimming stripped 2 bases from V and 0 bases from J, with 13 bases between. This CDR3 comprises 16 residues. CDR3 sequence (DNA): TGTGCCAGCAGTGAATGGGAGGGGTTAGCTAACTATGGCTACACCTTC. Translation gives CASSEWEGLANYGYTF.

The chain uses TRBV30 and TRBJ2-5, with TRBD2 identical over 8 bases. The ends lost 0 bases at V and 1 base at J; junction bases unmatched: 7. Germline loops: CDR1 GTSNPN, CDR2 SVGIG (reference sequence). The CDR3 is 16 amino acids. CDR3 residues: CAWSVPLTSGQETQYF. CDR3 bases: TGTGCCTGGAGTGTACCCCTTACTAGCGGCCAAGAGACCCAGTACTTC. Based on the CDR3 plus reference TRBV30 and TRBJ2-5, the full variable domain is SQTIHQWPATLVQPVGSPLSLECTVEGTSNPNLYWYRQAAGRGLQLLFYSVGIGQISSEVPQNLSASRPQDRQFILSSKKLLLSDSGFYLCAWSVPLTSGQETQYFGPGTRLLVL.

The chain joins TRBV7-2 to TRBJ2-1; 9 nucleotides align to TRBD1. The CDR3 runs to 16 residues. The ends lost 3 bases at V and 6 bases at J; junction bases unmatched: 9. The V gene's germline CDR1 is SGHTA and CDR2 FQGNSA. The chain's CDR3 is CASSLKTGGVSNEQFF. DNA of the CDR3: TGTGCCAGCAGCTTGAAAACAGGGGGCGTTAGCAATGAGCAGTTCTTC.

The chain employs TRBV11-2 and TRBJ1-4, with 8 positions matching TRBD1. There are 15 residues in the CDR3. V dropped 5 bases and J dropped 7; count of bases not matched to a gene: 9. The germline V gene encodes CDR1 SGHAT and CDR2 FQNNGV. CDR3 sequence (DNA): TGTGCCAGCAGCCTCCGGACAGGGCGACTTGAAAAACTGTTTTTT. As protein: CASSLRTGRLEKLFF.

V gene TRBV7-3 combines with J gene TRBJ1-1; 8 bases fit TRBD1. This CDR3 spans 12 amino acids. V gave up 8 bases and J gave up 6 bases; unmatched junction bases: 5. Germline-derived CDR1 and CDR2 are SGHTA and FQGTGA. CDR3 loop: CASGTGASEAFF. The CDR3 bases are TGTGCCAGCGGGACAGGAGCCTCTGAAGCTTTCTTT.